This TCR beta chain originates from a study of blood T cell repertoires in COVID-19. Background on the study: Sources were T cells, B-cell-depleted T cells, or PBMCs; the material itself was cDNA or gDNA.

The V gene's germline CDR1 is SGHRS and CDR2 YFSETQ. The CDR3 contains 11 residues. Trimming pared 4 bases from V and 14 bases from J, leaving 13 bases between. How the authors handled the data: Estimation of nucleated cell counts relied on the amplification of reference gene primers. Profiled with immunoSEQ multiplex PCR; TCRdb holds only in-frame clones, not every one. V and J calls and clone size come straight from that table; D and trimming were deduced from the DNA. Among about 280,000 clones listed, over 75% were seen once. V is TRBV5-1 and J is TRBJ2-1; D is possibly TRBD1 (5 bases). The sequence was collected from a human donor in a cohort sampled during active COVID-19. Sequenced material: peripheral blood. CDR3 nucleotides: TGCGCCAGCAGCGCCGGACAATGGAAGTTCTTC. It is translated as CASSAGQWKFF.